This TCR beta chain was identified during a study of radiation and T cells in renal cell carcinoma. Time point reported: blood 2 weeks post-SBRT. Documented treatment: 15 Gy SBRT to primary tumor, nephrectomy 4 weeks later. The protocol was immunoSEQ multiplex PCR, while the TCRdb copy is restricted to in-frame clones and leaves out a portion. The sample contains roughly 78,000 clones, roughly 82% of which appear only once. The CDR3 loop spans 17 amino acids. Trimming left V 1 base short and J 1 base short, with 14 bases between. Germline V lookup: CDR1 SGHAT, CDR2 FQNNGV. This rearrangement joins TRBV11-2 to TRBJ2-1; a possible D gene is TRBD2 (5 bases). This sequence was found in a man in his 60s with renal cell carcinoma. The material sequenced was blood, taken from a patient whose treatment included radiotherapy and nephrectomy. CDR3 DNA: TGTGCCAGCAGCTTAGGCCCACTAGTAAGGTCCTACAATGAGCAGTTCTTC. Translation gives CASSLGPLVRSYNEQFF. The full variable domain, rest sourced from reference TRBV11-2 and TRBJ2-1, is EAGVAQSPRYKIIEKRQSVAFWCNPISGHATLYWYQQILGQGPKLLIQFQNNGVVDDSQLPKDRFSAERLKGVDSTLKIQPAKLEDSAVYLCASSLGPLVRSYNEQFFGPGTRLTVL.